The TCR beta chain under discussion was sequenced for a study of cytomegalovirus exposure and HLA in healthy donors. General study results and limits: It was confirmed in vitro that three of the CMV-associated chains were specific for CMV antigens. By HLA locus, TCR association rates varied in a later analysis, with DRB1 showing the most and HLA-C the fewest.

60 Vbeta and 13 Jbeta primers were used in PCR. Produced via immunoSEQ multiplex PCR; TCRdb's table is partial and in-frame only. This sample has more than 130,000 clones, with about four fifths found just once. Worth noting for this clone: Its antigen is currently unknown.

This CDR3 has 14 amino acids. Trimming removed 4 bases at V and 0 bases at J, with 7 bases between. CDR1 is SEHNR and CDR2 is FQNEAQ in the germline V gene (reference sequence). The origin of this receptor is a man between 40 and 49 years old in good health and CMV-seropositive. Sequences were obtained from PBMCs. The genes are TRBV7-9 and TRBJ1-3; D possibly corresponds to TRBD1 (5 bases). CDR3 protein: CASSWDYSGNTIYF. The CDR3 DNA follows: TGTGCCAGCAGCTGGGACTACTCTGGAAACACCATATATTTT.